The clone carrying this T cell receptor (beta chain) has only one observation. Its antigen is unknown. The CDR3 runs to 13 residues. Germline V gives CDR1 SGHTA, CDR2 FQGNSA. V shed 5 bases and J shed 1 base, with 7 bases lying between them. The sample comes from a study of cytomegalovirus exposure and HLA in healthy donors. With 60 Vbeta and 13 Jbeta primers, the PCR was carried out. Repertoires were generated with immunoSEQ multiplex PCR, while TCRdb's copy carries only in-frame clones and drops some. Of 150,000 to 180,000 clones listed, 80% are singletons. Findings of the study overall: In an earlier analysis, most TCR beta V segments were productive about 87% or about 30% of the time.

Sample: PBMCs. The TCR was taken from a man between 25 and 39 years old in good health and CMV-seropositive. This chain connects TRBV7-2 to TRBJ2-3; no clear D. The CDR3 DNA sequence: TGTGCCAGCAGCCGGAGAGGCACAGATACGCAGTATTTT. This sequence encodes CASSRRGTDTQYF.